This record covers a single T cell receptor (beta chain). Some clones are missing from TCRdb's copy, which holds only in-frame ones; the method was immunoSEQ multiplex PCR. Among about 2.5 million clones listed, just under 95% were seen once. The V and J ends lost 4 bases and 3 bases respectively, with 12 bases between them. The CDR3 runs to 14 residues. Per the germline V gene, CDR1 is SGHRS and CDR2 is YFSETQ. The sample comes from a study of shared clonotypes between healthy human individuals. This TCR derives from a man aged 18 to 29 in good health. Some clones in this sample may be carry-over from other donors' samples. This chain links TRBV5-1 with TRBJ2-3; tentatively, D is TRBD1 or TRBD2 (6 bases each). The specimen sequenced was naive CD4+ T cells from PBMCs. Documented subset: CD45RA+ positively selected. The CDR3 nucleotides are TGCGCCAGCAGCAACGGGGGCGCGACAGATACGCAGTATTTT. Residues: CASSNGGATDTQYF.